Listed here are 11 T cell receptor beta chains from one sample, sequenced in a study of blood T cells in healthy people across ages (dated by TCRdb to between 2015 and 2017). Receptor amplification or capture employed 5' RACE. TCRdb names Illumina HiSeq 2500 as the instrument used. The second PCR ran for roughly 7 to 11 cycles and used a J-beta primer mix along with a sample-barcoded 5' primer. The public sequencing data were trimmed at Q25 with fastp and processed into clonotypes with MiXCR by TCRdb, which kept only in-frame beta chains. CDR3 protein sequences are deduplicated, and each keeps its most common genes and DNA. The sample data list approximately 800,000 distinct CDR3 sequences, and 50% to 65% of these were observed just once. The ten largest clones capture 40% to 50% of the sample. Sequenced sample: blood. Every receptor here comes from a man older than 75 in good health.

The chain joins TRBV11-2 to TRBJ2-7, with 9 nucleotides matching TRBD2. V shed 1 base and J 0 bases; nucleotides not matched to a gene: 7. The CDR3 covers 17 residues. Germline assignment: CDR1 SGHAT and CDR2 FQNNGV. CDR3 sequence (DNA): TGTGCCAGCAGCTTAGTAGCGGGGGCCAGGAGCTCCTACGAGCAGTACTTC. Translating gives CASSLVAGARSSYEQYF.

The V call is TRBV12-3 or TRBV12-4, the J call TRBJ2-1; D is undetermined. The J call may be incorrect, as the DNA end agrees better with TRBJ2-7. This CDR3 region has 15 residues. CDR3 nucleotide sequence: TGTGCCAGCAGTTTACTCGGTGTTCCCTACAATGAGCAGTACTTC. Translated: CASSLLGVPYNEQYF.

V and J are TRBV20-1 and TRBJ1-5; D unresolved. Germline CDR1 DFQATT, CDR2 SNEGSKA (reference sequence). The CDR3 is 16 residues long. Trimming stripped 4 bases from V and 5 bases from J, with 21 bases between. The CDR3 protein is CSAIHRLRFRDQPQHF. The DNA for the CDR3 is TGCAGTGCTATCCATCGTCTTAGGTTTCGCGATCAGCCCCAGCATTTT.

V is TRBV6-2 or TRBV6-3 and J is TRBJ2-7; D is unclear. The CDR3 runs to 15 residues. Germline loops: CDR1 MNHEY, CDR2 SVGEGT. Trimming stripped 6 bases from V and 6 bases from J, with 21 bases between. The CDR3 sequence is CASSRPLVGRREQYF. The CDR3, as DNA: TGTGCCAGCAGCCGTCCCTTAGTAGGTCGGCGCGAGCAGTACTTC.

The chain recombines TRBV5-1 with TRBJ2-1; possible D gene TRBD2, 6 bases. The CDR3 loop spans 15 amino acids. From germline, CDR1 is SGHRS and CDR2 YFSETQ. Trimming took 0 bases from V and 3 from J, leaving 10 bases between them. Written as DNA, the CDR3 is TGCGCCAGCAGCTTGGACGCGGGAAACTACAATGAGCAGTTCTTC. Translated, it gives CASSLDAGNYNEQFF.

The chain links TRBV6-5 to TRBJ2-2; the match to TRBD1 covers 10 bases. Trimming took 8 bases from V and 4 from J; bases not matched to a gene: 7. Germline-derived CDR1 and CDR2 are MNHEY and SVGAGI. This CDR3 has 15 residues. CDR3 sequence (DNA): TGTGCCAGCGCCGAGGACAGGGGGGGCACCGGGGAGCTGTTTTTT. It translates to CASAEDRGGTGELFF.

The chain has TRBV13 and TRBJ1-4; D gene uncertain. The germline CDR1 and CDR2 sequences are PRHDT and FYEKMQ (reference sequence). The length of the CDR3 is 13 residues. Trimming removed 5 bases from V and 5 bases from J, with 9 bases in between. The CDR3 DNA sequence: TGTGCCAGCAGCCCCCGTCGGAATGAAAAACTGTTTTTT. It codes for CASSPRRNEKLFF.

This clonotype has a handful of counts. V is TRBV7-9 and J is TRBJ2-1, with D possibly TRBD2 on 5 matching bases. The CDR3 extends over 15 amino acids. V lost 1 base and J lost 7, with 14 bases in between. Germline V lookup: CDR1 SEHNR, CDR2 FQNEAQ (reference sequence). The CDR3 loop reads CASSLVRPRGNEQFF. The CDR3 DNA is TGTGCCAGCAGCTTAGTGAGGCCCCGAGGGAATGAGCAGTTCTTC.

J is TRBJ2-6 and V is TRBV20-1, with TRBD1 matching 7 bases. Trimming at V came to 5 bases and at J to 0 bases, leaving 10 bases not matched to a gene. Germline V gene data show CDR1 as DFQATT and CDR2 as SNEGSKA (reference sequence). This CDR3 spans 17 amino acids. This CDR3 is CSAHHGQVRSGANVLTF. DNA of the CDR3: TGCAGTGCTCACCATGGACAGGTCCGCTCTGGGGCCAACGTCCTGACTTTC.

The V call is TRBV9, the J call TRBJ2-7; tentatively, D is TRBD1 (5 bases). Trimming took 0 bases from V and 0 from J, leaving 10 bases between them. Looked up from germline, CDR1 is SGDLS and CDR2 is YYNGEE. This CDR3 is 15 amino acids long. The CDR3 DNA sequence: TGTGCCAGCAGCGTAGAGGCAGGGCCCTCCTACGAGCAGTACTTC. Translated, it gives CASSVEAGPSYEQYF. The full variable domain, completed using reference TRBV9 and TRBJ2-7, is DSGVTQTPKHLITATGQRVTLRCSPRSGDLSVYWYQQSLDQGLQFLIQYYNGEERAKGNILERFSAQQFPDLHSELNLSSLELGDSALYFCASSVEAGPSYEQYFGPGTRLTVT.

In nucleotides, the CDR3 is TGTGCCAGCAGCCAAGATCCACAAGCTAGCGAGCAAAACTACGAGCAGTACTTC. Its translation: CASSQDPQASEQNYEQYF. The V call is TRBV4-2, the J call TRBJ2-7; D is perhaps TRBD2 (6 bases). The CDR3 spans 18 residues. Deletions cut 0 bases from V and 3 bases from J, with 21 bases between. Germline V gives CDR1 LGHNA, CDR2 YNFKEQ.